This section outlines one TCR beta chain sequence together with its context. Libraries were prepared by immunoSEQ multiplex PCR; TCRdb keeps only in-frame clonotypes and omits some of them. Of tens of thousands of clones in the sample, around 90% were seen once. This sample was taken from a study of T cell changes during pregnancy in multiple sclerosis. The sequence came from a female donor with multiple sclerosis, enrolled in a pregnancy study. The sequenced sample was CD4+ T cells from peripheral blood mononuclear cells, obtained before pregnancy.

Here the CDR3 DNA reads TGCGCCAGCAGCTTGGCCCCGACAGGGGGAATGTACGAGCAGTACTTC. Protein product: CASSLAPTGGMYEQYF. The chain is built from TRBV5-1 and TRBJ2-7, with TRBD1 matching over 9 bases. J lost 4 bases, V lost 0 bases, and 8 bases had no gene match. This CDR3 spans 16 amino acids. Per germline, CDR1 SGHRS and CDR2 YFSETQ.